This is a list of T cell receptor beta chains from one sample in a study of CXCR3-negative and CXCR3-positive naive CD8 T cells. TCRdb re-called the 5' RACE reads, yielding one record per CDR3 amino acid sequence without DNA. This listing includes 120,000 or so distinct CDR3 sequences. The specimen was naive CXCR3+ CD8+ T cells from blood. These receptor sequences come from a human donor in good health. Some clones in this sample may be carry-over from other donors' samples. The CDR3 runs from the conserved cysteine through the conserved F or W. Each record gives: V gene, J gene, CDR3 protein.

TRBV27,TRBJ2-7,CASSLSTLYEQYF
TRBV29-1,TRBJ2-7,CSVYLAGIYEQYF
TRBV20-1,TRBJ1-1,CSARVKGANTEAFF
TRBV5-6,TRBJ2-3,CASSLEEVLETDTQYF
TRBV6-5,TRBJ1-1,CASSWTNQGNRLHTEAFF
TRBV12-3/TRBV12-4,TRBJ2-6,CASRGTPEGHSGANVLTF
TRBV18,TRBJ2-7,CASSPQGSVHEQYF
TRBV21-1,TRBJ2-1,CASSKRLAGHEQFF
TRBV29-1,TRBJ2-5,CSVDGLAGGETQYF
TRBV19,TRBJ2-3,CASSIVARDTQYF
TRBV20-1,TRBJ2-1,CSARATSGTSSYNEQFF
TRBV5-1,TRBJ1-2,CASSLTGVAYGYTF
TRBV7-2,TRBJ2-1,CASSSESYNEQFF
TRBV28,TRBJ1-2,CASSLPGDYGYTF
TRBV10-1,TRBJ2-1,CASSELLPGTGRWNEQFF
TRBV4-2,TRBJ1-3,CASSQAPDSGNTIYF
TRBV29-1,TRBJ2-7,CSAGGADRPDEQYF
TRBV29-1,TRBJ2-5,CSVGRRTGDETQYF
TRBV28,TRBJ2-5,CASSFPTLTSGRAGVETQYF
TRBV29-1,TRBJ2-3,CSPETSGDLLRGRTQYF
TRBV16,TRBJ2-1,CASSQSRAHPYNEQFF
TRBV7-3,TRBJ2-2,CASSDGQGNGELFF
TRBV29-1,TRBJ2-7,CSVGTASQEQYF